The following is a T cell receptor (beta chain) sequence with its context. Its target is not known. Each of the donors had roughly 9.4 milliliters of peripheral blood drawn into EDTA-treated Vacutainer tubes. The data originate from a study of blood T cells in healthy people across ages. Study observations and caveats: As age increased, TCR beta diversity per million T cells fell in a roughly linear fashion.

The V end was cut by 4 bases, the J end by 3 bases, with 13 bases between. CDR3 length equals 13 residues. The germline gives CDR1 SQVTM, CDR2 ANQGSEA. Sample-barcoded 5' priming and a J-beta primer mix drove a second PCR of roughly 7 to 11 cycles. The template-switch adaptor, which had 12 random nucleotides, put a tag on each cDNA molecule. Any given sample supplied a minimum of 3 million CDR3-containing paired-end reads. TCRdb re-called the 5' RACE reads with MiXCR, one entry per CDR3 protein. The sample records fewer than 900,000 distinct CDR3 sequences, over 45% being singletons. This clonotype was sampled from a woman aged 55-75 years in good health. This chain links TRBV29-1 with TRBJ2-7; TRBD2 is a possible D gene (6 bases). Sequenced sample: blood. The CDR3 DNA sequence: TGCAGCGTTGGGGACTTGAGAAACTACGAGCAGTACTTC. Protein sequence: CSVGDLRNYEQYF.